A single sample gave rise to the 29 T cell receptor beta chains below, sequenced in a study of cytomegalovirus exposure and HLA in healthy donors. The PCR was carried out with 60 Vbeta primers and 13 Jbeta primers. Data came from immunoSEQ multiplex PCR; TCRdb stores just in-frame clones and leaves some out. The profile shows 100,000 or so clones, more than 9.5% of them singletons. Material for sequencing was PBMCs. These receptors were taken from a middle-aged man in good health and CMV-seropositive.

This clone appeared a few times. The gene calls are TRBV12-5 and TRBJ2-7; D is possibly TRBD1 (6 bases). Germline CDR1 and CDR2: LGHNT and FRNRAP. This CDR3 region has 15 residues. Trimming cost V 6 bases and J 3 bases, with 18 bases left between them. CDR3 sequence: CASGLSPRTDYEQYF. CDR3 DNA sequence: TGTGCTAGTGGGCTTTCCCCGAGGACAGACTACGAGCAGTACTTC.

The table lists this clone with a few counts. V is TRBV9 and J is TRBJ2-7; 7 bases align to TRBD2. After removal of 0 bases from V and 1 base from J, the junction contained 4 bases not matched to a gene. The CDR3 is 15 amino acids. CDR1 SGDLS and CDR2 YYNGEE come from the germline V gene. DNA of the CDR3: TGTGCCAGCAGCGTAGCGGCTAGCGGATCCTACGAGCAGTACTTC. Translated: CASSVAASGSYEQYF.

The chain uses TRBV7-8 and TRBJ2-5, with 8 bases lining up with TRBD1. The CDR3 consists of 16 residues. V lost 5 bases to trimming and J lost 5 bases; unmatched junction nucleotides: 13. Germline CDR1 SGHVS, CDR2 FQNEAQ. The DNA of the CDR3 is TGTGCCAGCAGCCGTGACGTCGGACAGGGAAGGGAGACCCAGTACTTC. Translating gives CASSRDVGQGRETQYF.

The chain is built from TRBV6-1 and TRBJ1-1; tentative D call: TRBD1 (6 bases). Germline V gene data show CDR1 as MNHNS and CDR2 as SASEGT. This CDR3 spans 12 amino acids. The CDR3 region is CVSQGDITEAFF. CDR3 DNA sequence: TGTGTAAGCCAAGGGGACATCACTGAAGCTTTCTTT.

The chain combines TRBV27 with TRBJ1-4; TRBD1 agrees at 7 bases. CDR3 length: 13 residues. The J segment lost 8 bases and the V segment lost 5 bases, leaving 5 bases of the junction unmatched. Germline V gene sequence: CDR1 MNHEY, CDR2 SMNVEV (reference sequence). The CDR3 nucleotides read TGTGCCAGCAGTCCTCCGGGACAGGAAAAACTGTTTTTT. Its translation: CASSPPGQEKLFF.

The chain links TRBV10-3 to TRBJ1-1; TRBD1 aligns across 8 bases. The germline V gene has CDR1 ENHRY and CDR2 SYGVKD. The CDR3 is 13 residues long. After removal of 9 bases from V and 4 bases from J, the junction contained 7 bases not matched to a gene. The CDR3 nucleotides are TGTGCCATTGCAGGGGGCGAGGGCACTGAAGCTTTCTTT. Residues: CAIAGGEGTEAFF.

This rearrangement joins TRBV4-1 to TRBJ1-4; D is unclear. V shed 0 bases and J shed 7 bases, with 12 bases lying between them. CDR3 length equals 15 residues. Germline V gene data show CDR1 as MGHRA and CDR2 as YSYEKL. CDR3 sequence reads: CASSQEDQVGEKLFF. As DNA, the CDR3 is TGCGCCAGCAGCCAAGAAGACCAGGTGGGTGAAAAACTGTTTTTT.

This chain joins TRBV25-1 and TRBJ2-1, with 10 positions matching TRBD1. There are 16 residues in the CDR3. The ends lost 0 bases at V and 7 bases at J; junction bases unmatched: 6. Germline CDR1 is MGHDK and CDR2 is SYGVNS. CDR3 in DNA: TGTGCCAGCAGTGAATACCGATTGGACAGGGGGAATGAGCAGTTCTTC. It translates to CASSEYRLDRGNEQFF.

In DNA form, the CDR3 reads TGTGCCAGCAGCCAAGGTAGTGGACTAGCGGGATCTGGGGCCAACGTCCTGACTTTC. It is translated as CASSQGSGLAGSGANVLTF. The chain recombines TRBV4-2 with TRBJ2-6; 12 bases match TRBD2. Germline V gene data show CDR1 as LGHNA and CDR2 as YNFKEQ. The CDR3 consists of 19 residues. With V trimmed by 1 base and J by 1 base, 5 bases remained unmatched.

Comment on this clone: The same CDR3 is also encoded by other DNA sequences in this sample. The chain employs TRBV11-2 and TRBJ1-2; 7 bases map to TRBD1. The CDR3 runs 13 residues. Germline V lookup: CDR1 SGHAT, CDR2 FQNNGV. The J segment lost 3 bases and the V segment lost 5 bases, leaving 3 bases of the junction unmatched. Here the CDR3 reads CASSPGQDYGYTF. CDR3 coding DNA: TGTGCCAGCAGCCCAGGACAGGACTATGGCTACACCTTC.

In this sample, this clone turned up a few times. The chain links TRBV7-9 to TRBJ2-2; D perhaps matches TRBD2 (6 bases). The CDR3 runs 15 residues. The germline V and J ends were trimmed by 5 bases and 4 bases, with 14 bases remaining between them. Germline CDR1 is SEHNR and CDR2 is FQNEAQ (reference sequence). For the CDR3, the DNA is TGTGCCAGCAGCCCGGATAGCGGATCCACCGGGGAGCTGTTTTTT. Its translation is CASSPDSGSTGELFF.

This rearrangement joins TRBV7-9 to TRBJ2-3; TRBD2 agrees at 12 bases. The germline gives CDR1 SEHNR, CDR2 FQNEAQ (reference sequence). Unmatched junction bases numbered 3, after V lost 4 bases and J lost 4 bases. CDR3 length equals 15 residues. Here the CDR3 reads CASSSGLAGPDTQYF. The CDR3 DNA reads TGTGCCAGCAGCTCGGGACTAGCGGGCCCAGATACGCAGTATTTT.

This clone has only a few counts. The chain joins TRBV25-1 to TRBJ1-1; D gene uncertain. The CDR3 is made up of 13 amino acids. Germline assignment: CDR1 MGHDK and CDR2 SYGVNS. V was trimmed by 6 bases and J by 5 bases, leaving 13 bases between them. CDR3 sequence reads: CASSSPPGTEAFF. The CDR3 DNA sequence: TGTGCCAGCAGCAGCCCCCCGGGAACTGAAGCTTTCTTT.

This clone was found a few times. V and J are TRBV28 and TRBJ1-2; perhaps TRBD1 as D (5 bases). Trimming removed 7 bases at V and 2 bases at J, with 14 bases between. The CDR3 runs to 14 residues. Germline CDR1 and CDR2: MDHEN and SYDVKM. The CDR3 bases are TGTGCCAGCACCCCCGGGGGTCAGAACTATGGCTACACCTTC. This sequence encodes CASTPGGQNYGYTF.

This clone was detected only a few times. The gene calls are TRBV5-8 and TRBJ2-7, with 7 bases fitting TRBD1. There are 14 residues in the CDR3. Germline-derived CDR1 and CDR2 are SGHTS and YDEGEE. Trimming removed 4 bases from V and 1 base from J; junction bases left unmatched: 5. Written as DNA, the CDR3 is TGTGCCAGCAGCAGGACAGGCTCGTCCTACGAGCAGTACTTC. Amino acids: CASSRTGSSYEQYF.

The V and J genes are TRBV7-3 and TRBJ2-2; D is perhaps TRBD2 (6 bases). Trimming left V 5 bases short and J 4 bases short, with 20 bases between. There are 17 residues in the CDR3. Germline-derived CDR1 and CDR2 are SGHTA and FQGTGA. The CDR3 sequence is CASSPTIVFGGTGELFF. The CDR3 DNA follows: TGTGCCAGCAGCCCGACTATAGTCTTCGGGGGCACCGGGGAGCTGTTTTTT.

The V gene is TRBV5-1, the J gene TRBJ2-7; tentative D call: TRBD1 (6 bases). V lost 7 bases and J lost 0, with 14 bases in between. This CDR3 spans 14 amino acids. Germline CDR1 and CDR2: SGHRS and YFSETQ. In DNA form, the CDR3 reads TGCGCCAGCTACCCGGGACACAACTCCTACGAGCAGTACTTC. It codes for CASYPGHNSYEQYF. The variable domain in full, completed from reference TRBV5-1 and TRBJ2-7, reads KAGVTQTPRYLIKTRGQQVTLSCSPISGHRSVSWYQQTPGQGLQFLFEYFSETQRNKGNFPGRFSGRQFSNSRSEMNVSTLELGDSALYLCASYPGHNSYEQYFGPGTRLTVT.

The gene calls are TRBV13 and TRBJ2-7; possibly TRBD2 for D (5 bases). The CDR3 has 13 residues. Germline-derived CDR1 and CDR2 are PRHDT and FYEKMQ (reference sequence). V lost 3 bases and J lost 2, with 8 bases in between. The CDR3 region has the DNA TGTGCCAGCAGCTTGACTATCACCTACGAGCAGTACTTC. It codes for CASSLTITYEQYF.

This clone was counted between two and nine times. At one of its ends the junction is not consistent with the germline gene, which may arise from a read error. CDR3 protein: CASRQSQGGAFF. DNA of the CDR3: TGTGCAAGCAGACAGTCCCAGGGGGGAGCTTTCTTT. V usage is TRBV6-5 and J usage is TRBJ1-1, with 7 bases fitting TRBD1. CDR1 is MNHEY, CDR2 SVGAGI, per germline. The CDR3 covers 12 residues.

This clone has a handful of counts. The J gene is TRBJ1-4, the V gene TRBV2; D gene unclear. V shed 3 bases and J shed 5 bases, with 13 bases lying between them. There are 15 residues in the CDR3. Germline assignment: CDR1 SNHLY and CDR2 FYNNEI. The CDR3 sequence: CASSDRSSPNEKLFF. CDR3 DNA: TGTGCCAGCAGTGATAGAAGCTCCCCAAATGAAAAACTGTTTTTT. The entire variable domain, with the rest obtained from reference TRBV2 and TRBJ1-4, is as follows: EPEVTQTPSHQVTQMGQEVILRCVPISNHLYFYWYRQILGQKVEFLVSFYNNEISEKSEIFDDQFSVERPDGSNFTLKIRSTKLEDSAMYFCASSDRSSPNEKLFFGSGTQLSVL.

A few counts support this clone. The gene calls are TRBV7-9 and TRBJ2-1; D is perhaps TRBD2 (6 bases). The CDR3 is 16 amino acids. With 6 bases removed from V and 0 bases from J, the gap between germline ends came to 15 bases. Germline-derived CDR1 and CDR2 are SEHNR and FQNEAQ (reference sequence). The CDR3: CASRPPGLRSYNEQFF. CDR3 bases: TGTGCCAGCAGACCCCCGGGACTTCGCTCCTACAATGAGCAGTTCTTC.

The chain employs TRBV7-6 and TRBJ2-1; D perhaps matches TRBD2 (5 bases). This CDR3 contains 16 residues. Germline assignment: CDR1 SGHVS and CDR2 FNYEAQ. V was pared by 2 bases and J by 4 bases, with 15 bases between. The CDR3 here is CASSLKGSKRYNEQFF. Written as DNA, the CDR3 is TGTGCCAGCAGCTTAAAAGGTAGCAAGCGGTACAATGAGCAGTTCTTC.

This clone was seen a handful of times. The chain has TRBV7-8 and TRBJ2-1; 8 bases line up with TRBD2. This CDR3 spans 16 amino acids. Trimming took 0 bases from V and 5 from J; bases not matched to a gene: 6. The V gene's germline CDR1 is SGHVS and CDR2 FQNEAQ. CDR3 in amino acids: CASSLAQLAVNNEQFF. CDR3 DNA sequence: TGTGCCAGCAGCTTAGCCCAACTAGCGGTGAACAATGAGCAGTTCTTC. The full variable domain, rest sourced from reference TRBV7-8 and TRBJ2-1, is GAGVSQSPRYKVAKRGQDVALRCDPISGHVSLFWYQQALGQGPEFLTYFQNEAQLDKSGLPSDRFFAERPEGSVSTLKIQRTQQEDSAVYLCASSLAQLAVNNEQFFGPGTRLTVL.

In its sample, this clone was seen a few times. J is TRBJ2-1 and V is TRBV11-1; 8 bases match TRBD2. The CDR3 covers 16 residues. The germline V gene encodes CDR1 SGHAT and CDR2 FQDESV (reference sequence). The V segment lost 3 bases and the J segment 2 bases; nucleotides outside the gene matches: 6. Written as DNA, the CDR3 is TGTGCCAGCAGCTTGTTCGCGGGAGGAACCTACAATGAGCAGTTCTTC. Its protein is CASSLFAGGTYNEQFF.

This clone was observed a handful of times. CDR3 protein: CASSLAGAASSYEQYF. The CDR3 bases are TGTGCCAGCAGCTTAGCTGGGGCTGCAAGCTCCTACGAGCAGTACTTC. V is TRBV7-2 and J is TRBJ2-7; TRBD1 might be the D (5 bases). V lost 0 bases, J lost 0 bases, and 12 bases lay in between. The CDR3 has 16 amino acids. CDR1 is SGHTA and CDR2 is FQGNSA in the germline V gene.

There are a few counts of this clone. The gene calls are TRBV11-1 and TRBJ1-1; the D is unclear. V lost 2 bases and J lost 1, with 5 bases in between. This CDR3 has 13 amino acids. The germline V gene has CDR1 SGHAT and CDR2 FQDESV (reference sequence). Here the CDR3 DNA reads TGTGCCAGCAGCTTACCCGGGAACACTGAAGCTTTCTTT. Translating it yields CASSLPGNTEAFF. Drawing the rest from reference TRBV11-1 and TRBJ1-1, the complete variable domain is EAEVAQSPRYKITEKSQAVAFWCDPISGHATLYWYRQILGQGPELLVQFQDESVVDDSQLPKDRFSAERLKGVDSTLKIQPAELGDSAMYLCASSLPGNTEAFFGQGTRLTVV.

The V and J genes are TRBV28 and TRBJ1-1; 8 nucleotides agree with TRBD1. CDR1 and CDR2 from the germline V gene are MDHEN and SYDVKM. The CDR3 runs 12 residues. Trimming removed 6 bases from V and 11 bases from J; junction bases left unmatched: 8. The CDR3 region has the DNA TGTGCCAGCAGCCTCACGACAGGGGACGCTTTCTTT. It translates to CASSLTTGDAFF.

There are a few counts of this clone. This chain joins TRBV5-5 and TRBJ1-3; TRBD1 aligns across 8 bases. The V gene's germline CDR1 is SGHKS and CDR2 YYEKEE (reference sequence). The CDR3 totals 15 residues. Losses at the gene ends were 2 bases for V and 0 bases for J; bases not matched to a gene: 1. The CDR3 nucleotides are TGTGCCAGCAGCTTTGGGACAGGCTCTGGAAACACCATATATTTT. Protein sequence: CASSFGTGSGNTIYF.

This clone was recorded a few times. The chain joins TRBV27 to TRBJ2-2, with a weak D call TRBD1 (6 bases). The CDR3 runs 15 residues. Per germline, CDR1 MNHEY and CDR2 SMNVEV (reference sequence). V gave up 2 bases and J gave up 5 bases, with 12 bases separating them. CDR3 sequence: CASSLIVQGTGELFF. The CDR3 region has the DNA TGTGCCAGCAGTTTAATTGTACAGGGTACCGGGGAGCTGTTTTTT.